This is a list of T cell receptor beta chains from one sample in a study of T cells in narcolepsy. Libraries were prepared by immunoSEQ multiplex PCR; TCRdb keeps only in-frame clonotypes and omits some of them. The repertoire includes around 25,000 clones, more than 75% of them detected once, and around 0.99% sits in the top ten. Material: memory (CD45RA-) CD4+ T cells from blood. The receptors come from a human donor in good health. Both conserved end residues are trimmed from each CDR3.

J gene | V gene | CDR3 protein
TRBJ1-6 | TRBV14 | ASSQVWDSPLH
TRBJ2-5 | TRBV7-9 | ASSFPLRRGRETQY
TRBJ2-1 | TRBV5-5 | ASSYTANEQF
TRBJ2-5 | TRBV27 | ASSFEQGETQY
TRBJ2-7 | TRBV6-1 | ASSESTRPGDEQY
TRBJ1-1 | TRBV29-1 | SVDAAGGTEAF
TRBJ2-7 | TRBV30 | ACRLAGVDEQY
TRBJ2-7 | TRBV30 | AWGRESSYEQY
TRBJ2-7 | TRBV7-8 | ASSFTGREYEQY
TRBJ2-2 | TRBV19 | ASSIGRANTGELF
TRBJ2-7 | TRBV5-4 | ASSLAPTSGRATGYEQY
TRBJ1-3 | TRBV7-6 | ASSLGFGEDSGNTIY
TRBJ2-7 | TRBV28 | ASSSYGGDSTYEQY
TRBJ2-7 | TRBV7-2 | ASSLRGRDGFYEQY
TRBJ2-4 | TRBV27 | ASSLSFHQGSIQY
TRBJ2-5 | TRBV4-1 | ASSHGTSGGARETQY
TRBJ1-6 | TRBV6-5 | ASRDGRGSPLH
TRBJ2-5 | TRBV4-1 | ASSQDWTSGVTQY
TRBJ2-7 | TRBV5-1 | ASHPGLALSYEQY
TRBJ2-3 | TRBV2 | ASSPSGRAGSQY